This TCR beta chain was sequenced for a study of monozygotic twins with inflammatory bowel disease. TCRdb re-called the 5' RACE reads and gives one entry per CDR3 protein, without DNA. Recorded for this sample: just over 300,000 distinct CDR3 sequences. Whole-study findings and limits: Repertoire similarity did not differ between concordant and discordant twins, possibly owing to limited power.

This CDR3 comprises 15 residues. Germline values: CDR1 SGHRS, CDR2 YFSETQ. In the case of this clonotype: The antigen remains unidentified.

The sequenced material came from blood. The clonotype was recovered from a human donor with ulcerative colitis or Crohn's disease, or a healthy co-twin of an affected twin (not recorded which). The chain is built from TRBV5-1 and TRBJ2-7; TCRdb selects TRBD1, and the lack of DNA leaves this call unchecked. CDR3 protein: CASSDRDRGIGEQYF.